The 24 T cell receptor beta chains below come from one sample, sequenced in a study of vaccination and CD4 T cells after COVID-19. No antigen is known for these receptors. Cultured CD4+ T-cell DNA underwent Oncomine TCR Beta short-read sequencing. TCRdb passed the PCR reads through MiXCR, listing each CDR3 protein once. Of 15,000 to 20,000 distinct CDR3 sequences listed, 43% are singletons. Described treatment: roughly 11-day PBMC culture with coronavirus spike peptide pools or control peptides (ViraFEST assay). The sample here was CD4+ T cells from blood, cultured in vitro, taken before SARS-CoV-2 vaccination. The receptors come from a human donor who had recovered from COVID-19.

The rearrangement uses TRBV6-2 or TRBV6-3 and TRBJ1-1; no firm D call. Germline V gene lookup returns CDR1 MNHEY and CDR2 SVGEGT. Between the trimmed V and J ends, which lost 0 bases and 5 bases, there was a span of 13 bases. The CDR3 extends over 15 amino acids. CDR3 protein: CASSYSKGLMTEAFF. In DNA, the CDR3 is TGTGCCAGCAGTTACTCGAAGGGCTTGATGACTGAAGCTTTCTTT.

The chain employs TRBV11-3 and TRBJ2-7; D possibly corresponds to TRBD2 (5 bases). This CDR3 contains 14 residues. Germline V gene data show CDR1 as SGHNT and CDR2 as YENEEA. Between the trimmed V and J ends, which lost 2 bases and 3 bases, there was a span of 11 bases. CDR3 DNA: TGTGCCAGCAGCTTATTCGGGGATAGCTACGAGCAGTACTTC. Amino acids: CASSLFGDSYEQYF.

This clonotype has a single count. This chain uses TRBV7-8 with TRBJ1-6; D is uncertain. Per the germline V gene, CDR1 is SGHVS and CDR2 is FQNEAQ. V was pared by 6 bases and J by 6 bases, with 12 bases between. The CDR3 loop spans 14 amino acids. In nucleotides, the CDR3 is TGTGCCAGCAGAGAAGCGCCTTCTAATTCACCCCTCCACTTT. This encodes CASREAPSNSPLHF.

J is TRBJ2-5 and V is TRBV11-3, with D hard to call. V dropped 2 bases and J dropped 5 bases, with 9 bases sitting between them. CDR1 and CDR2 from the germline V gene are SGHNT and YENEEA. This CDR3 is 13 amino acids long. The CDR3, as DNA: TGTGCCAGCAGCTTATGGACGACGGAGACCCAGTACTTC. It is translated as CASSLWTTETQYF.

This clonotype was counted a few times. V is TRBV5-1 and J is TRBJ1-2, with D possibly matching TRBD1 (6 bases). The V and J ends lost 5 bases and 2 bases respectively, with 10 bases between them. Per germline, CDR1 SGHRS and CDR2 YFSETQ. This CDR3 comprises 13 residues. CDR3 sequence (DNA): TGCGCCAGCAGGACTGGACAGAACTATGGCTACACCTTC. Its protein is CASRTGQNYGYTF.

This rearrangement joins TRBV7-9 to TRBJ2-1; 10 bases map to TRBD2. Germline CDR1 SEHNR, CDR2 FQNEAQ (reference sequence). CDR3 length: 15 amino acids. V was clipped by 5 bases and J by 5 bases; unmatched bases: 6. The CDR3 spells CASSPSGGVNNEQFF. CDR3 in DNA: TGTGCCAGCAGCCCGAGCGGGGGGGTCAACAATGAGCAGTTCTTC.

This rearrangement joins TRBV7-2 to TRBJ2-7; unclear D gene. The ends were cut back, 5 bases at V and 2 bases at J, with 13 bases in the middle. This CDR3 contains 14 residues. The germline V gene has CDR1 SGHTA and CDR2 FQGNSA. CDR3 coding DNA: TGTGCCAGCAGCCCGCCCTCCCGTGCCTACGAGCAGTACTTC. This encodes CASSPPSRAYEQYF.

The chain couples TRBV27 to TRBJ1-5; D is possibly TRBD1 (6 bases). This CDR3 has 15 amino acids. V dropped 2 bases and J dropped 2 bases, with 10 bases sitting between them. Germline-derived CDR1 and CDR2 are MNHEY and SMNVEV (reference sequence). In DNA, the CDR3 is TGTGCCAGCAGTTTACAGGGGCCTGGCAATCAGCCCCAGCATTTT. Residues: CASSLQGPGNQPQHF.

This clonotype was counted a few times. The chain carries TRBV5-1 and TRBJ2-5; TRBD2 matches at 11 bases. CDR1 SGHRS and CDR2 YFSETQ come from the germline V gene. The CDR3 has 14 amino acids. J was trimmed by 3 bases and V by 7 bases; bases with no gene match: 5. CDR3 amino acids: CASGQTSGKETQYF. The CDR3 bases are TGCGCCAGCGGCCAGACTAGCGGGAAAGAGACCCAGTACTTC.

CDR3 amino acids: CASSQQHSNQPQHF. The CDR3 coding sequence is TGTGCCAGCAGTCAGCAGCATAGCAATCAGCCCCAGCATTTT. The chain couples TRBV2 to TRBJ1-5; no clear D. V lost 5 bases to trimming and J lost 0 bases, with 8 bases between them. Germline V CDR1 and CDR2: SNHLY, FYNNEI. CDR3 length equals 14 residues.

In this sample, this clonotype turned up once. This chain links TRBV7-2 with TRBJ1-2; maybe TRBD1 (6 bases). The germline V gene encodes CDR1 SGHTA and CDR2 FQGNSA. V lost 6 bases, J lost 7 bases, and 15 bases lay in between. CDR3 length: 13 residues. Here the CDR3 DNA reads TGTGCCAGCAGTTCAAGGGGGGCGGCTGGCTACACCTTC. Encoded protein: CASSSRGAAGYTF.

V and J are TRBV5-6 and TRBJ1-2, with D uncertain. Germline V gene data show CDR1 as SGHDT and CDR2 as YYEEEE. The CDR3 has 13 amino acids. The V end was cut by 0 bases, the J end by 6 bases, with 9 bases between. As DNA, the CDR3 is TGTGCCAGCAGCTTGGGACCGGGTGATGGCTACACCTTC. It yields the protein CASSLGPGDGYTF.

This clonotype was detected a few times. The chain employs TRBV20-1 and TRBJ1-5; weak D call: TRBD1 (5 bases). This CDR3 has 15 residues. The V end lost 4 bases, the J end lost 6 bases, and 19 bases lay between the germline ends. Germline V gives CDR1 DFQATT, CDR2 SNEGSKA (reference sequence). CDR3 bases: TGCAGTGCTACCGCGGGGCAGGGTGACGGTCAGCCCCAGCATTTT. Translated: CSATAGQGDGQPQHF.

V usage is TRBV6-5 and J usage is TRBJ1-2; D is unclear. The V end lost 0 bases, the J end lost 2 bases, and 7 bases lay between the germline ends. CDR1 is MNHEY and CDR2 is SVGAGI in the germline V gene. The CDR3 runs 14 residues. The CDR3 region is CASSYSAANYGYTF. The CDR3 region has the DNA TGTGCCAGCAGTTACTCTGCAGCGAACTATGGCTACACCTTC.

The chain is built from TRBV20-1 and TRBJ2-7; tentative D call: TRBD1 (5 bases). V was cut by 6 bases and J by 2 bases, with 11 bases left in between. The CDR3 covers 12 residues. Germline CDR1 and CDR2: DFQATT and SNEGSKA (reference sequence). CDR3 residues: CSAKTGTYEQYF. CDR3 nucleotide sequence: TGCAGTGCAAAAACAGGCACCTACGAGCAGTACTTC.

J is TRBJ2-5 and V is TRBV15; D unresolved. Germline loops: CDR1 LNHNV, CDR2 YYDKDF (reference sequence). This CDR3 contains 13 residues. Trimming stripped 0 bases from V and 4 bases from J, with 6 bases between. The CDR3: CATSRDFRETQYF. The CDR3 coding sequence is TGTGCCACCAGCAGAGATTTCCGAGAGACCCAGTACTTC.

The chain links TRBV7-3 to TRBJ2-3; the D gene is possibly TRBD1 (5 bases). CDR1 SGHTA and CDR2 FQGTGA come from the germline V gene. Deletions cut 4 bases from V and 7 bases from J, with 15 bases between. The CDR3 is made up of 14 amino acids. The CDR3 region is CASSYMDTQHTQYF. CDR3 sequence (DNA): TGTGCCAGCAGCTATATGGACACCCAACATACGCAGTATTTT.

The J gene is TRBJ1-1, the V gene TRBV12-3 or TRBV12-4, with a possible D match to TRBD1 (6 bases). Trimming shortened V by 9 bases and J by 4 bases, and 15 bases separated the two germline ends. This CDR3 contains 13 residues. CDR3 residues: CASREGGSTEAFF. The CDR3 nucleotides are TGTGCCAGTCGTGAAGGGGGAAGCACTGAAGCTTTCTTT.

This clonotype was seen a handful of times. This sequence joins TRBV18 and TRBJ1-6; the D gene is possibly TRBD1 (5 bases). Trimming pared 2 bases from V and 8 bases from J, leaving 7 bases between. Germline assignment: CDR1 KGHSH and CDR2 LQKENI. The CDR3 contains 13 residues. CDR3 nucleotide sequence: TGTGCCAGCTCACCAGGGGGGGATTCACCCCTCCACTTT. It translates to CASSPGGDSPLHF.

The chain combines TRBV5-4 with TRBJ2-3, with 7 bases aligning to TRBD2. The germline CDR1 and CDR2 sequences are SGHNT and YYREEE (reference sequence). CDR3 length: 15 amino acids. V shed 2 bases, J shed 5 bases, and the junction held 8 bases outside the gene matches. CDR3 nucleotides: TGTGCCAGCAGCTTAAGGCTGGGGGAGGGAGATACGCAGTATTTT. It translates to CASSLRLGEGDTQYF. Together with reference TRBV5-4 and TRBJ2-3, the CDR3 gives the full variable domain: ETGVTQSPTHLIKTRGQQVTLRCSSQSGHNTVSWYQQALGQGPQFIFQYYREEENGRGNFPPRFSGLQFPNYSSELNVNALELDDSALYLCASSLRLGEGDTQYFGPGTRLTVL.

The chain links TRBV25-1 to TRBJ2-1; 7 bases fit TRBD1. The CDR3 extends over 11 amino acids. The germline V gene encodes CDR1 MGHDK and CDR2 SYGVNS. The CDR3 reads CRTGYDNEQFF. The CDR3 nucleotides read TGTCGGACAGGCTATGACAATGAGCAGTTCTTC.

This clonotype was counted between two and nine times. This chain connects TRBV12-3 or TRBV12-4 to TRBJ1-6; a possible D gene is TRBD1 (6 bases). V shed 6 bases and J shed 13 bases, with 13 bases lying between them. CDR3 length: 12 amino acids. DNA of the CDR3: TGTGCCAGCAGGTTAAGGGGGGGGCCCCTCCACTTT. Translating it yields CASRLRGGPLHF.

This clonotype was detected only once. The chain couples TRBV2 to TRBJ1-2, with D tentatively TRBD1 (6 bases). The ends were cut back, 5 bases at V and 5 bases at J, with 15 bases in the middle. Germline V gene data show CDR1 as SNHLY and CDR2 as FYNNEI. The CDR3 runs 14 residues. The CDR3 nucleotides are TGTGCCAGCAGTCCCCGCCAGGGGATATATGGCTACACCTTC. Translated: CASSPRQGIYGYTF.

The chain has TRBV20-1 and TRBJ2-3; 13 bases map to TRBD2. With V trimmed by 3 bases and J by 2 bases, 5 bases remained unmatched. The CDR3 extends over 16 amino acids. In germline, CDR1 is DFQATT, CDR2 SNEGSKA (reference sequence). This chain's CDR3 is CSARRGLAGLTDTQYF. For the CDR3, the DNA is TGCAGTGCTAGGAGGGGACTAGCGGGACTCACAGATACGCAGTATTTT.